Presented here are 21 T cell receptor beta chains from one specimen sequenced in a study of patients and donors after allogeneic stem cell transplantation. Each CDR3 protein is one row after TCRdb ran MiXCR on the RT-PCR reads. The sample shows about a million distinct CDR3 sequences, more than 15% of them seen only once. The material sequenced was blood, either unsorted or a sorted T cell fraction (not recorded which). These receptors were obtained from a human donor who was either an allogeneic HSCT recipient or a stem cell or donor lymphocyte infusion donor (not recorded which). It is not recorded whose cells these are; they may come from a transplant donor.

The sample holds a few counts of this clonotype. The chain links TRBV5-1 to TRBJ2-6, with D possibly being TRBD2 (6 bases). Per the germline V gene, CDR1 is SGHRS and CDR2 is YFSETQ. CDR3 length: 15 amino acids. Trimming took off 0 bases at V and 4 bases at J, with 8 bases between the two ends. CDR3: CASSLAGRGANVLTF. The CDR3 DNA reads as TGCGCCAGCAGCTTGGCCGGGAGAGGGGCCAACGTCCTGACTTTC.

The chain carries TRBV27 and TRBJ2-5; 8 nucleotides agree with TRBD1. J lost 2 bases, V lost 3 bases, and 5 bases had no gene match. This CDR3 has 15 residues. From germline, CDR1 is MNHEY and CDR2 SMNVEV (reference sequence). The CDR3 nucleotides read TGTGCCAGCAGTTTGACAGGGGCCTGGCAAGAGACCCAGTACTTC. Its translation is CASSLTGAWQETQYF.

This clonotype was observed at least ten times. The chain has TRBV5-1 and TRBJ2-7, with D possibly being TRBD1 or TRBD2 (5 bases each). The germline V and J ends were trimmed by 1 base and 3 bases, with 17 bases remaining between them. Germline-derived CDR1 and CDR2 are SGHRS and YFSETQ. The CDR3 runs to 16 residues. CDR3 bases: TGCGCCAGCAGCTTGTATCCCCGGGACGGCAACTACGAGCAGTACTTC. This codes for CASSLYPRDGNYEQYF.

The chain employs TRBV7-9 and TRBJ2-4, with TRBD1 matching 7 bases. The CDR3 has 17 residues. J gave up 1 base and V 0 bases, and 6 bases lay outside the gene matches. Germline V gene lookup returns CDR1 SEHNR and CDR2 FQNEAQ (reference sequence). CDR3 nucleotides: TGTGCCAGCAGCTTAGCGGGGGTACAGGGGGCCAAAAACATTCAGTACTTC. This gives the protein CASSLAGVQGAKNIQYF.

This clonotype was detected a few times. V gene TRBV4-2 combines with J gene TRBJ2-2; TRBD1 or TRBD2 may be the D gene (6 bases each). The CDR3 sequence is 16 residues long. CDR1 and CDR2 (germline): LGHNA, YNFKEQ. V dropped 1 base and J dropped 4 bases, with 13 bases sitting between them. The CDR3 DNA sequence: TGTGCCAGCAGCCAAGTAGGGGGGCCTGGCACCGGGGAGCTGTTTTTT. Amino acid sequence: CASSQVGGPGTGELFF.

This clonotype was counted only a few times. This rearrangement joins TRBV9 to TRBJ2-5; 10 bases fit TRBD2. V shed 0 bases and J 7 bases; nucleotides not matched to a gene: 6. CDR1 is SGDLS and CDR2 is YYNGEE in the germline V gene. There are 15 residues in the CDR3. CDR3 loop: CASSVDPSGSGTQYF. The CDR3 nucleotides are TGTGCCAGCAGCGTAGACCCTAGCGGGAGCGGGACCCAGTACTTC. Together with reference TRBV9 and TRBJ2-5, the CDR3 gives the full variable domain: DSGVTQTPKHLITATGQRVTLRCSPRSGDLSVYWYQQSLDQGLQFLIQYYNGEERAKGNILERFSAQQFPDLHSELNLSSLELGDSALYFCASSVDPSGSGTQYFGPGTRLLVL.

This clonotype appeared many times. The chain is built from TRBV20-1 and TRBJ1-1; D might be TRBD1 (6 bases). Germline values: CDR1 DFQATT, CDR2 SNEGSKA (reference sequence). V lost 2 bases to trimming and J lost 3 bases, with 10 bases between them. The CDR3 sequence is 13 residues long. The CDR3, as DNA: TGCAGTGCTAGACCTACAGGGTACACTGAAGCTTTCTTT. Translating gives CSARPTGYTEAFF.

The CDR3 DNA is TGTGCCAGCAGCCCTTGGGAATCGGCACACAATGAGCAGTTCTTC. Translation: CASSPWESAHNEQFF. The V gene is TRBV7-8, the J gene TRBJ2-1; D gene uncertain. Germline V lookup: CDR1 SGHVS, CDR2 FQNEAQ. The CDR3 runs 15 residues. V lost 5 bases, J lost 5 bases, and 16 bases lay in between.

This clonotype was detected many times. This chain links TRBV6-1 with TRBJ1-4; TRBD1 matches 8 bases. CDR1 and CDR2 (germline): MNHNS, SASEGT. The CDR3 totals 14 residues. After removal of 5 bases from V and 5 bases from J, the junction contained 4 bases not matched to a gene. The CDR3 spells CASSRQGSNEKLFF. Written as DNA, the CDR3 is TGTGCCAGCAGTCGACAGGGGTCGAATGAAAAACTGTTTTTT.

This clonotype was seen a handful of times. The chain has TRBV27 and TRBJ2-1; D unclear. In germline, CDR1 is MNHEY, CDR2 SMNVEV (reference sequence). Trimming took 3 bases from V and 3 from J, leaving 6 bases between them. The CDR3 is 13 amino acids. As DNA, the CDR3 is TGTGCCAGCAGTTTTTCCCACTACAATGAGCAGTTCTTC. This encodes CASSFSHYNEQFF.

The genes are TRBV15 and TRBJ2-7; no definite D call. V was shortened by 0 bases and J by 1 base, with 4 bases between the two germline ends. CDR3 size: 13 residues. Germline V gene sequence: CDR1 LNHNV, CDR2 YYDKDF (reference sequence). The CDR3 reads CATSREGSYEQYF. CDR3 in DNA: TGTGCCACCAGCAGAGAGGGATCCTACGAGCAGTACTTC.

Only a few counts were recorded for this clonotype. This CDR3 is CASSWTSGRERADTQYF. CDR3 nucleotides: TGTGCCAGCAGTTGGACTAGCGGGAGGGAGAGGGCAGATACGCAGTATTTT. The chain has TRBV27 and TRBJ2-3, with TRBD2 matching 15 bases. V lost 4 bases and J lost 4; bases outside the gene matches: 6. The V gene's germline CDR1 is MNHEY and CDR2 SMNVEV (reference sequence). The CDR3 sequence is 17 residues long.

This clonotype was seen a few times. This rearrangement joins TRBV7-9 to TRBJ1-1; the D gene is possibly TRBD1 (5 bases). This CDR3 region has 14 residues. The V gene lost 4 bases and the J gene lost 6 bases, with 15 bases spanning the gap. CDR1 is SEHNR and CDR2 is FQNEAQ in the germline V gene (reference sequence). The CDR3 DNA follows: TGTGCCAGCAGCTCCAGGGCCGCCAGGGCTGAAGCTTTCTTT. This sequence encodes CASSSRAARAEAFF.

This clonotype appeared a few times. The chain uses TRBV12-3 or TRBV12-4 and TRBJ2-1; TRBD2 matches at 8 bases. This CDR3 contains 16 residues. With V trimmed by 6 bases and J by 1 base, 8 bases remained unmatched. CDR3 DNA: TGTGCCAGCAGGCAGCCGGGACTAGGGTCCTACAATGAGCAGTTCTTC. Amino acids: CASRQPGLGSYNEQFF.

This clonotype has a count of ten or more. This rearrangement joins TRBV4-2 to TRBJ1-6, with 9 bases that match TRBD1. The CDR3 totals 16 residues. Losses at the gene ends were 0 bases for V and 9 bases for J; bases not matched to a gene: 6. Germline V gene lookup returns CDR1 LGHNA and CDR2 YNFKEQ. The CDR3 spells CASSQDPGQGGSPLHF. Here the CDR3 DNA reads TGTGCCAGCAGCCAAGATCCGGGACAGGGAGGTTCACCCCTCCACTTT.

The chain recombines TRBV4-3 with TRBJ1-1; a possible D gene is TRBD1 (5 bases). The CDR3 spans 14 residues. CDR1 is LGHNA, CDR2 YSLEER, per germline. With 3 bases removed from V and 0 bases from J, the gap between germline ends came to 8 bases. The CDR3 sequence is CASSHRQLNTEAFF. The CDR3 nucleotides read TGCGCCAGCAGCCACCGACAGCTGAACACTGAAGCTTTCTTT.

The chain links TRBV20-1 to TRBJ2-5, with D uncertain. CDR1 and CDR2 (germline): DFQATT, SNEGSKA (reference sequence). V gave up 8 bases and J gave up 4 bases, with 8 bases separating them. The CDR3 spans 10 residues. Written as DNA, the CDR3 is TGCAGTCCCCGCGGAGAGACCCAGTACTTC. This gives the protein CSPRGETQYF.

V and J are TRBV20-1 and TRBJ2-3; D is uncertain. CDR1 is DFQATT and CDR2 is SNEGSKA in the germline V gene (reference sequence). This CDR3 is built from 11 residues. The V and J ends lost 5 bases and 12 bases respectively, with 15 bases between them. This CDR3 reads CSALSSGFQYF. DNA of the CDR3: TGCAGTGCTCTCTCATCGGGTTTTCAGTATTTT.

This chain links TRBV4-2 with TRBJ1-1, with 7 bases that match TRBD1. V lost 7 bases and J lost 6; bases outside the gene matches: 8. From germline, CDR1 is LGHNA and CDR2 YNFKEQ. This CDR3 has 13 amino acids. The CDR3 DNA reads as TGTGCCAGCACCAAACAGGGGATACCTGAAGCTTTCTTT. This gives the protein CASTKQGIPEAFF.

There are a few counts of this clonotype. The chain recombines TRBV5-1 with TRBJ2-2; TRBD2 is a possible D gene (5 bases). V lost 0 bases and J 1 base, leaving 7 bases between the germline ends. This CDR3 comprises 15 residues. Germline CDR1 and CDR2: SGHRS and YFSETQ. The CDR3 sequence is CASSLAGMNTGELFF. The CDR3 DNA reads TGCGCCAGCAGCTTGGCGGGAATGAACACCGGGGAGCTGTTTTTT.

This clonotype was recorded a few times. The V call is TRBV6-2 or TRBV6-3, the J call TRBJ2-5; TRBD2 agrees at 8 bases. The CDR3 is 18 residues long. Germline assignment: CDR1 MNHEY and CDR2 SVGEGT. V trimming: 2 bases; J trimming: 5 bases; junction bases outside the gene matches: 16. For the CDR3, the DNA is TGTGCCAGCAGTTACGATCCAGCGGGGGAACGGGCCGGGGAGACCCAGTACTTC. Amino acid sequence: CASSYDPAGERAGETQYF.